This T cell receptor beta chain originates from a study of shared clonotypes between healthy human individuals (TCRdb year 2020). About the study as a whole: Two women and a few men aged 18 to 49 years were included in the cohort. Per donor, three plates each were used for CD4 naive and CD4 memory, two for CD8 naive, and one for CD8 memory. To estimate repertoire size and how much clonotype sharing occurs between individuals, the study deeply sequenced the blood TCR repertoires of roughly 5 healthy adults. Different laboratories and diverse techniques were used to prepare libraries and sequence TCR repertoires, to increase sequencing depth and limit assay-specific biases. Leukapheresis yielded between about 0.9 and 9.5 billion PBMCs per donor. Study-wide conclusions, independent of this receptor: The small number of donors limited the genetic and exposure-history diversity represented. Compared with non-shared clonotypes, clonotypes shared by all four sorted-subset donors had higher generation probabilities. Rarefaction of sorted-subset datasets indicated incomplete sequencing despite the large sequencing depth. Based on pairwise subsampling, the degree of clonotype sharing among donors was expected to be affected by sequencing depth. Naive subsets generally had larger estimated clonotype richness than memory subsets did. Only blood was sampled, and tissue TCR repertoires likely differ from those in blood. When a handful of donors were compared, the shared fraction of clonotypes was about 5% for naive CD4, about 4% for naive CD8, 2.3% for memory CD4, and roughly 0.4% for memory CD8.

The donors were healthy, HIV-negative adults who had no recently reported acute infections or vaccinations. Every donor was a Caucasian adult living in Nashville, Tennessee, USA. CD4+ T cells were enriched by magnetic negative selection, after which naive cells were positively selected on CD45RA and the negative fraction was taken as the memory subset. Blood was collected by leukapheresis, and PBMCs were isolated by Ficoll-Histopaque density gradient centrifugation and then cryopreserved in liquid nitrogen vapor phase. Purity and quantity of every magnetically sorted T cell population were checked by analytical flow cytometry. Each sorted fraction had its genomic DNA isolated and then quantified by UV absorbance on a Nanodrop 2000c. The CDR3 runs 15 amino acids, cysteine and phenylalanine included. Here the CDR3 DNA is all that survives: 45 bases in frame from base 1. There are a few counts of this clone. No antigen is known for it. Base quality data are lacking; no much larger clone is found one base away.

Using the deep immunoSEQ assay, TCR CDR3 regions were amplified from genomic DNA by multiplex PCR. Genomic DNA extracted from each cell subset was distributed evenly over all wells of several immunoSEQ 96-well plates, and each plate served as one replicate. Each replicate PCR for sorted subsets received approximately 220 ng genomic DNA, equal to about 29,000 T cell genomes. Purified libraries were quantified with a Qubit 3.0 fluorometer, sized on a Bioanalyzer 2100, and re-quantified with the KAPA Library Quantification kit. A separate single-read 150-cycle Illumina NextSeq 550 flow cell was used to sequence each immunoSEQ 96-well plate. The original methods were these. Because the immunoSEQ output held only junctional sequences and lacked quality scores, the filtering could not match the filtering applied to full-length reads. To assign V/J genes and CDR3, sequences were annotated using PyIR, a Python wrapper for IgBLAST v1.9, with IMGT germline references. Reads were removed for weak V/J assignments (E-value above 1e-6), missing CDR3, stop codons, out-of-frame junctions, or ambiguous translated residues. V3J clonotypes were defined as sequences sharing the same inferred V gene, J gene, and CDR3 amino acid sequence. The percentage overlap between two repertoires was calculated by dividing the number of shared unique clonotypes by the size of the smaller repertoire. RTK rarefaction, the Chao1 estimator, and Recon v2.1 estimates of unobserved clonotypes were used to assess repertoire richness. Generation probabilities for all TCRbeta clonotypes obtained by the gDNA method from a handful of donors were computed using OLGA. What TCRdb holds here is the immuneACCESS table cut down to in-frame rearrangements. Part of the clones is not present; checked against another copy, under half of the missing clones reflect an unresolved V gene, and the others are unexplained. The D gene and trimming were derived from the DNA, and the V and J assignments and clone size from that table. Across this sample there are a few million clones, with just under 95% seen only once. Of the sample, 0.37% is held by the ten largest clones.

The rearrangement combines TRBV21-1 with TRBJ2-7; the table's D call, TRBD1, has no DNA check behind it. TRBV21-1 constitutes a pseudogene. This TCR derives from a young man in good health. Some clones in this sample may be carry-over from other donors' samples. The sequenced sample was naive CD4+ T cells from PBMCs. The cell subset or site label, read with the paper, signifies: CD45RA+ positively selected. The CDR3 is CASSKDRQDSYEQYF. The DNA reads TGTGCCAGCAGCAAAGACAGACAGGACTCCTACGAGCAGTACTTC.